A single TCR beta chain is shown here with its context. Its antigen remains unidentified. Within one base of it there is no much larger clone, and no base qualities were kept. The data stem from a study of early stage breast cancer tumors (dated by TCRdb to 2015 to 2018). Background on the whole study: Of the roughly 16 invasive breast tumors, more than 9 were found to be estrogen receptor-positive, progesterone receptor-positive and HER2-negative. About 70% of the 12 ER+/PR+/HER2- tumors were invasive ductal carcinomas, while the other four were invasive lobular carcinomas. On average, each sample got about 9.6-fold read coverage. A total of 2 million to 3 million templates, representing under 1.1 million unique clonotypes, were detected across all samples.

The study profiled bulk TCR beta-chain repertoires in matched peripheral blood, tumor and adjacent normal breast tissue taken from approximately 15 patients with early-stage breast cancer. Before surgery, 5-10 mL of whole blood was collected into EDTA tubes and then processed within 2 hours. Ficoll-Paque centrifugation in SepMate-50 tubes was used to isolate peripheral blood mononuclear cells. PBMCs were cryopreserved in roughly 90% FBS with around 10% DMSO in aliquots of roughly 1.9 to 4.5 million cells and stored in liquid nitrogen. The Qiagen AllPrep DNA/RNA Mini kit was used to extract genomic DNA. On the study overall, not on this receptor specifically: Sequencing bulk genomic DNA from unsorted cells could not capture chain pairing or functional markers like CD4, CD8 and FOXP3. Greater similarity was observed between blood and normal breast repertoires than between blood and tumor repertoires, and tumor was distinguished from normal in about 90% of the 16 patients when each tissue was compared with blood. Enriched TCRB sequences shared across patients were found to be mostly commonly generated sequences that were unlikely to play an important role in the tumor microenvironment. The small cohort size prevented analysis by tumor subtype. Compared with adjacent normal breast tissue, tumors had around 2.6-fold higher T cell density and higher clonality.

For CDR1 and CDR2, the germline V gene lists SGHAT and FQNNGV. V loses 1 base, J loses 6 bases, and the germline ends lie 18 bases apart. The CDR3 goes from the cysteine to the phenylalanine over 16 residues. The retained sequence is limited to the CDR3, 48 bases, with the frame set at the first base. Two independent genomic DNA replicates were amplified for each sample, with 0.5 ug used for blood and roughly 1.5 ug for tumor or normal breast. Following the manufacturer's instructions, the ImmunoSeq Intro kit was used to carry out TCRB sequencing on genomic DNA. Multiplex PCR ran around 29 cycles with proprietary primers and spike-in control sequences for absolute quantification. An 87-bp fragment spanning the CDR3 and flanking V and J genes was sequenced with single-end 150-bp reads. Each lane of an Illumina MiSeq using version 3.0 chemistry carried seven multiplexed samples, with two replicates per sample. The paper's data handling went like this. Raw data were processed by the vendor's proprietary pipeline, with both replicates merged into one result per sample. A clonotype was defined as productive rearrangements that share the same V-gene family, CDR3 amino acid sequence and J-gene segment. Clonality was computed as 1 minus the normalized Shannon entropy (Pielou evenness) of TCRB abundances. T cell density was estimated as total templates divided by the number of input cells, with the number of input cells inferred from the DNA input amount. Total repertoire diversity and clonality were estimated with Recon using default parameters. A clonotype was considered tumor-enriched if its abundance in tumor exceeded 0.1% and was at least 32-fold higher than its abundance in normal breast. TCRdb's version of the immuneACCESS table is confined to in-frame rearrangements and falls short of the full clone set. An unresolved V gene accounts for under half of the shortfall where checked; the remainder is of unknown origin. V, J and clone size were drawn from that table, and D and trimming were deduced from the DNA. Within this sample are about 69,000 clones, with approximately 80% of them counted one time only. 4.7% of the sample is taken by the ten largest.

The sequence is built from TRBV11-2 and TRBJ1-2; matching of 5 bases hints at TRBD1 as the D gene. Sequenced material: blood. The source is a person aged 35 to 50 with breast cancer. The bases are TGTGCCAGCAGCTTAGTGCCAGGGATGGTAGAGGATGGCTACACCTTC. This gives the protein CASSLVPGMVEDGYTF.